One sample yielded the 9 T cell receptor beta chains listed below, sequenced in a study of T cells in Graves' hyperthyroidism and ophthalmopathy. It was RNA transcripts that yielded the amplified TCR beta CDR3 regions. The HTBI primer set served for first-round RT-PCR of the TCR CDR3. TCRdb recomputed calls from the multiplex PCR reads with MiXCR, one row per CDR3 protein. Of 250,000 to 300,000 distinct CDR3 sequences in the sample, 12% to 15% were seen once. The sequencing input was blood. Every receptor here comes from a woman in her 50s with Graves' hyperthyroidism that later progressed to Graves' ophthalmopathy.

This clonotype has ten or more counts. The CDR3 sequence is CASSGGETGVYEQYF. CDR3 sequence (DNA): TGTGCCAGCAGTGGGGGGGAGACAGGGGTGTACGAGCAGTACTTC. The gene calls are TRBV2 and TRBJ2-7; 8 bases are shared with TRBD1. Trimming at V came to 4 bases and at J to 4 bases, leaving 9 bases not matched to a gene. CDR3 length: 15 amino acids. Germline lookup yields CDR1 SNHLY and CDR2 FYNNEI. Using reference TRBV2 and TRBJ2-7 for the parts outside the CDR3, the full variable domain is EPEVTQTPSHQVTQMGQEVILRCVPISNHLYFYWYRQILGQKVEFLVSFYNNEISEKSEIFDDQFSVERPDGSNFTLKIRSTKLEDSAMYFCASSGGETGVYEQYFGPGTRLTVT.

On this clonotype: Being one base from a much bigger clone, this may be a read error. The chain employs TRBV28 and TRBJ1-5; D gene ambiguous. The germline gives CDR1 MDHEN, CDR2 SYDVKM. CDR3 length: 14 residues. The CDR3, as DNA: TGTACCAGCAGTTACTCCTCGGGAGGCCAGGCCCAGCATTTT. Amino acid sequence: CTSSYSSGGQAQHF. The whole variable domain, remainder taken from reference TRBV28 and TRBJ1-5, is DVKVTQSSRYLVKRTGEKVFLECVQDMDHENMFWYRQDPGLGLRLIYFSYDVKMKEKGDIPEGYSVSREKKERFSLILESASTNQTSMYLCTSSYSSGGQAQHFGDGTRLSIL.

The J gene is TRBJ2-1, the V gene TRBV5-8; 7 bases fit TRBD2. Unmatched junction bases numbered 6, after V lost 3 bases and J lost 6 bases. The length of the CDR3 is 14 residues. CDR1 is SGHTS, CDR2 YDEGEE, per germline. CDR3 sequence: CASSSAGEGNEQFF. DNA of the CDR3: TGTGCCAGCAGCTCCGCGGGAGAGGGCAATGAGCAGTTCTTC.

This clonotype was recorded many times. The junction does not match germline at one end; this may be a read error. The chain links TRBV20-1 to TRBJ2-1; 10 bases fit TRBD2. The V gene's germline CDR1 is DFQATT and CDR2 SNEGSKA (reference sequence). This CDR3 comprises 15 residues. For the CDR3, the DNA is TGCAGTGCTAGAGATCTAGCGGGAGTTTCCAATGGGCAGTTCTTC. It specifies CSARDLAGVSNGQFF.

This clonotype was observed at least ten times. The rearrangement uses TRBV9 and TRBJ2-1; D call uncertain. In germline, CDR1 is SGDLS, CDR2 YYNGEE. The CDR3 spans 15 residues. Trimming pared 0 bases from V and 7 bases from J, leaving 14 bases between. CDR3 DNA: TGTGCCAGCAGCGTAGAGACGGGTGTCTGGAATGAGCAGTTCTTC. Its protein is CASSVETGVWNEQFF.

The genes are TRBV10-1 and TRBJ1-1; no definite D call. V gave up 8 bases and J gave up 14 bases, with 9 bases separating them. This CDR3 has 8 residues. Germline V gene lookup returns CDR1 WNHNN and CDR2 SYGVQD (reference sequence). The CDR3 loop is CASAFSFF. DNA for the CDR3: TGCGCCAGCGCCTTTTCGTTCTTT.

This clonotype was recorded many times. The V call is TRBV6-5, the J call TRBJ1-5; no clear D. Per germline, CDR1 MNHEY and CDR2 SVGAGI. The CDR3 has 13 residues. The V end was cut by 3 bases, the J end by 6 bases, with 9 bases between. The DNA for the CDR3 is TGTGCCAGCAGTTATGGTCCCCCTCAGCCCCAGCATTTT. It translates to CASSYGPPQPQHF.

Ten or more counts support this clonotype. The rearrangement uses TRBV30 and TRBJ1-5, with 9 bases fitting TRBD1. The germline V gene has CDR1 GTSNPN and CDR2 SVGIG (reference sequence). Unmatched junction bases numbered 1, after V lost 4 bases and J lost 3 bases. CDR3 size: 13 residues. CDR3 sequence: CAWTQGANQPQHF. CDR3 in DNA: TGTGCCTGGACACAGGGGGCCAATCAGCCCCAGCATTTT.

This clonotype has ten or more counts. The chain links TRBV18 to TRBJ2-1; 9 nucleotides line up with TRBD1. After removal of 3 bases from V and 6 bases from J, the junction contained 6 bases not matched to a gene. The CDR3 consists of 15 residues. Germline V gives CDR1 KGHSH, CDR2 LQKENI. The CDR3 loop reads CASSPGQGDSNEQFF. The CDR3 DNA reads as TGTGCCAGCTCACCGGGACAGGGAGATTCCAATGAGCAGTTCTTC.